The rows below give T cell receptor beta chains drawn from one sample of a study of T-cell reconstitution after alpha-beta-depleted transplantation in children. MiXCR was run by TCRdb on the PCR reads, yielding one entry per CDR3 protein. The data hold fewer than 750,000 distinct CDR3 sequences, with approximately 22% observed a single time. Sequenced here: PBMCs, mostly from graft donor cells, sampled 360 days after TCRalphabeta/CD19-depleted stem cell transplant. These receptors were collected from a boy younger than two who had a stem cell transplant for acute myeloid leukemia, so the T cells may come from the graft donor. The CDR3 runs from the conserved cysteine through the conserved F or W. D genes are given only for firm matches. Not all rows give a size; the values are once, few, many and, for expanded clones, a class.

D gene	V gene	J gene	CDR3 length	clone size	CDR3 DNA	CDR3 protein
-	TRBV20-1	TRBJ1-6	12	many	TGCAGTGCTAGAGGGGTCGGTTCACCCCTCCACTTT	CSARGVGSPLHF
-	TRBV28	TRBJ2-3	12	-	TGTGCCAGCAGCATGACTTGGGGAACGCAGTATTTT	CASSMTWGTQYF
TRBD2	TRBV20-1	TRBJ2-3	13	-	TGCAGTGCTCATCTAGCGGGGGCGGATACGCAGTATTTT	CSAHLAGADTQYF
-	TRBV20-1	TRBJ2-1	18	many	TGCAGTGCTAGAGATTTATACCCTAGCCCTCAGTTCGGCAATGAGCAGTTCTTC	CSARDLYPSPQFGNEQFF
TRBD1	TRBV25-1	TRBJ2-2	13	-	TGTGCCAGCAGCAACACAGGGGCCGGGGAGCTGTTTTTT	CASSNTGAGELFF
-	TRBV5-1	TRBJ2-1	14	few	TGCGCCAGCAGCGGCTCCTCGACAGGCGATGAGCAGTTCTTC	CASSGSSTGDEQFF
-	TRBV24-1	TRBJ1-2	13	-	TGTGCCACCAGTGAGGACAGATTCTATGGCTACACCTTC	CATSEDRFYGYTF
TRBD2	TRBV20-1	TRBJ2-1	16	-	TGCAGTGCTTGGACCTCTAGCGGGGGAATGTCTTATGAGCAGTTCTTC	CSAWTSSGGMSYEQFF
-	TRBV7-6	TRBJ1-1	16	few	TGTGCCAGCAGCCCATTTGTGACCAGGGTGAACACTGAAGCTTTCTTT	CASSPFVTRVNTEAFF
-	TRBV18	TRBJ2-1	16	-	TGTGCCAGCACAAAAAAAACGGAAAGGGGTTACAATGAGCAGTTCTTC	CASTKKTERGYNEQFF
-	TRBV20-1	TRBJ1-4	13	-	TGCAGTGCCGAGGACAGCCTTAATGAAAAACTGTTTTTT	CSAEDSLNEKLFF
-	TRBV4-3	TRBJ2-2	15	-	TGCGCCAGCAGCCAAGATCTGTCGGACACCGGGGAGCTGTTTTTT	CASSQDLSDTGELFF
TRBD1	TRBV15	TRBJ2-5	15	once	TGTGCCACCAGCAGCGACCCCGGGACAGGGGAGACCCAGTACTTC	CATSSDPGTGETQYF
-	TRBV12-3/TRBV12-4	TRBJ2-5	14	many	TGTGCCAGCAGTTATAATGTAGTAAAGGAGACCCAGTACTTC	CASSYNVVKETQYF
-	TRBV27	TRBJ1-1	14	-	TGTGCCAGCAGTCCGACATTCGGTTCCACTGAAGCTTTCTTT	CASSPTFGSTEAFF
-	TRBV20-1	TRBJ1-5	16	-	TGCAGTGCTAGAGACCAACGTGGGTATAGCAATCAGCCCCAGCATTTT	CSARDQRGYSNQPQHF
-	TRBV7-7	TRBJ2-5	15	many	TGTGCCAGCGCCCGGTCGGGAAACCATCAAGAGACCCAGTACTTC	CASARSGNHQETQYF
-	TRBV6-6	TRBJ2-7	12	many	TGTGCCAGCAGCAGTGCCCGCAACGAGCAGTACTTC	CASSSARNEQYF
-	TRBV5-1	TRBJ2-2	16	many	TGCGCCAGCAGCTTGGACAGGGCCATGGCCACCGGGGAGCTGTTTTTT	CASSLDRAMATGELFF
TRBD2	TRBV11-2	TRBJ2-3	16	-	TGTGCCAGCAGCCCCGGGACTATCGTTAGCACAGATACGCAGTATTTT	CASSPGTIVSTDTQYF
TRBD1	TRBV25-1	TRBJ1-4	15	few	TGTGCCAGCAGTGGACAGGGGGCAACTAATGAAAAACTGTTTTTT	CASSGQGATNEKLFF
-	TRBV10-3	TRBJ1-2	12	few	TGTGCCATCACCGGGACGGACTATGGCTACACCTTC	CAITGTDYGYTF
TRBD1	TRBV7-2	TRBJ2-6	19	few	TGTGCCAGCAGCTTAGGGCCGGGACAGTTTCTCTCTGGGGCCAACGTCCTGACTTTC	CASSLGPGQFLSGANVLTF
-	TRBV6-1	TRBJ2-2	13	many	TGTGCCAGCAGTGCGAGGGAGTCCGGGGAGCTGTTTTTT	CASSARESGELFF
-	TRBV7-9	TRBJ1-4	13	many	TGTGCCAGCAGCCGAAGGGGTAACGAAAAACTGTTTTTT	CASSRRGNEKLFF
-	TRBV29-1	TRBJ1-3	13	many	TGCAGCGCCGGACTTCCCTCTGGAAACACCATATATTTT	CSAGLPSGNTIYF
-	TRBV20-1	TRBJ1-1	17	-	TGCAGTGCTGACTCGGAGGCCGGCCTCTTAGGAGGCACTGAAGCTTTCTTT	CSADSEAGLLGGTEAFF
-	TRBV20-1	TRBJ2-5	14	few	TGCAGTGCAATGCTTACAGGGATTCAAGAGACCCAGTACTTC	CSAMLTGIQETQYF
TRBD1	TRBV12-3/TRBV12-4	TRBJ2-7	13	many	TGTGCCAGCAGTAGCGACAGGGACTACGAGCAGTACTTC	CASSSDRDYEQYF
TRBD2	TRBV7-2	TRBJ2-7	15	few	TGTGCCAGCAGCTTTCTTGGACTAGCGGGGGAAGAGCAGTACTTC	CASSFLGLAGEEQYF
-	TRBV7-6	TRBJ2-5	13	many	TGTGCCAGCAGCTTTGCAGATCAAGAGACCCAGTACTTC	CASSFADQETQYF
-	TRBV29-1	TRBJ2-3	15	few	TGCAGCGTAAAACCGACCCCAGGGAGCACAGATACGCAGTATTTT	CSVKPTPGSTDTQYF
TRBD1	TRBV28	TRBJ2-3	20	-	TGTGCCAGCAGCCCACTCGGGGCGGACAGGGGCTTTGATGACACAGATACGCAGTATTTT	CASSPLGADRGFDDTDTQYF
-	TRBV6-5	TRBJ2-1	15	-	TGTGCCAGCAGTTACTTGAGAGGGGGGGACAATGAGCAGTTCTTC	CASSYLRGGDNEQFF
TRBD1	TRBV5-1	TRBJ2-5	15	-	TGCGCCAGCAGCTTCACCCGACAGGGGCAAGAGACCCAGTACTTC	CASSFTRQGQETQYF
TRBD1	TRBV20-1	TRBJ1-1	14	-	TGCAGTGCCAGGGGGCCAGGGGCCAACACTGAAGCTTTCTTT	CSARGPGANTEAFF
TRBD1	TRBV12-3/TRBV12-4	TRBJ2-4	13	many	TGTGCCAGCAGTTTAAACAGGGGAAACATTCAGTACTTC	CASSLNRGNIQYF
TRBD2	TRBV7-2	TRBJ2-7	16	-	TGTGCCAGCAGCCACCGAGGGGCCAGCGGGGGGGTCGAGCAGTACTTC	CASSHRGASGGVEQYF
-	TRBV25-1	TRBJ1-6	12	-	TGTGCCAGCAGTGAATTGGGGACACCCCTCCACTTT	CASSELGTPLHF
TRBD2	TRBV6-5	TRBJ2-1	15	many	TGTGCCAGCAGTTTGGACCCCTCAGCGGGGGGTCGTTGGTTCTTC	CASSLDPSAGGRWFF
TRBD1	TRBV19	TRBJ1-1	13	many	TGTGCCAGCTCGGGACAGAATATACTTGAAGCTTTCTTT	CASSGQNILEAFF
-	TRBV10-3	TRBJ2-2	14	-	TGTGCCATCAGTGACATAATGAACACCGGGGAGCTGTTTTTT	CAISDIMNTGELFF
-	TRBV6-5	TRBJ2-5	16	many	TGTGCCAGCAGCCTCGGGACATCCGGCAGGCAAGAGACCCAGTACTTC	CASSLGTSGRQETQYF
-	TRBV6-5	TRBJ2-1	12	many	TGTGCCAGCCACCAGGGGTACAATGAGCAGTTCTTC	CASHQGYNEQFF
-	TRBV7-8	TRBJ2-3	13	-	TGTGCCAGCAGCCCGGGGACGGAGAATACGCAGTATTTT	CASSPGTENTQYF